This note documents a single TCR beta chain sequence. This CDR3 region has 12 residues. CDR1 LGHNT and CDR2 FRNRAP come from the germline V gene. Trimming took 9 bases from V and 1 from J, leaving 8 bases between them. This specimen comes from a study of blood T cell repertoires in COVID-19. As for the study in general: The analysed material was cDNA or gDNA that came from T cells, B-cell-depleted T cells, or PBMCs.

The assay was immunoSEQ multiplex PCR, and TCRdb's table has in-frame clones only and misses some. The sample consists of roughly 80,000 clones, around 90% of them appearing once. Sequenced input: peripheral blood. The receptor comes from a woman of 80 years or more with acute or convalescent COVID-19. The J gene is TRBJ2-3, the V gene TRBV12-5, with no clear D. The DNA for the CDR3 is TGTGCTAGCCAGATACGCACAGATACGCAGTATTTT. It yields the protein CASQIRTDTQYF.